This TCR beta chain came from a study of cytomegalovirus exposure and HLA in healthy donors. Background on the study: The approximately 110 validation repertoires used a platform that matched the one used for the approximately 670 first-cohort repertoires, as a later analysis reported. Findings and caveats of the study: Researchers reported that a few CMV-associated chains were confirmed in vitro as CMV antigen-specific. Rare TCR sequences dominated, though some public TCRs recurred in many donors. Per published reports, the classifier diagnosed cytomegalovirus status with high specificity and sensitivity.

TCRdb's table, derived via immunoSEQ multiplex PCR, lists solely in-frame clones and lacks some. The repertoire includes over 250,000 clones, about 85% of them detected once, and roughly 1.2% sits in the top ten. This clone was counted once. As yet, its antigen is unknown. The specimen sequenced was PBMCs. This receptor was identified in a woman aged 25 to 45 in good health and CMV-seropositive.

CDR3 residues: CAWSVERVENEKLFF. The DNA of the CDR3 is TGTGCCTGGAGTGTAGAAAGGGTCGAGAATGAAAAACTGTTTTTT. This chain uses TRBV30 with TRBJ1-4; D gene uncertain. The CDR3 has 15 amino acids. The V gene lost 0 bases and the J gene lost 5 bases, with 13 bases spanning the gap. Germline V gene lookup returns CDR1 GTSNPN and CDR2 SVGIG (reference sequence).